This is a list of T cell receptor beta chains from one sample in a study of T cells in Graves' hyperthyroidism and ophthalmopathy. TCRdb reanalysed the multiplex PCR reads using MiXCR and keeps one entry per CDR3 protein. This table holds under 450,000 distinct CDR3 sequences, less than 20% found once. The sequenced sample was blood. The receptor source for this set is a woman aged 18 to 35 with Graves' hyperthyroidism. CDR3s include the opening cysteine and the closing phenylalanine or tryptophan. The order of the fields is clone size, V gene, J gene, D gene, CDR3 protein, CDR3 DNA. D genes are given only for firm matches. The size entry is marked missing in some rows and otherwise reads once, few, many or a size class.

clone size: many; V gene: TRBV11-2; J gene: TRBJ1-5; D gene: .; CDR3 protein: CASSLGVSPYQPQHF; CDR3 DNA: TGTGCCAGCAGCTTAGGAGTCAGCCCCTATCAGCCCCAGCATTTT
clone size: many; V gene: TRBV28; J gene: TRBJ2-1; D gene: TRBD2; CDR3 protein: CASSLLAAEQFF; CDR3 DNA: TGTGCCAGCAGTTTACTAGCGGCTGAGCAGTTCTTC
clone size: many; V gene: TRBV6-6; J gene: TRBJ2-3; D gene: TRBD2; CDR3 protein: CASSYSGAGVPTDTQYF; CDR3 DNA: TGTGCCAGCAGTTACTCTGGAGCGGGAGTGCCCACAGATACGCAGTATTTT
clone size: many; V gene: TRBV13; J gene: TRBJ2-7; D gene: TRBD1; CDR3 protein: CASSPAVGDRGYEQYF; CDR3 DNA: TGTGCCAGCAGCCCTGCCGTGGGGGACAGGGGCTACGAGCAGTACTTC
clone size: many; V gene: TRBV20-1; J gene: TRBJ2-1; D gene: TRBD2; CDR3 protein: CSASSGYNEQFF; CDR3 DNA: TGCAGTGCTAGTAGCGGGTACAATGAGCAGTTCTTC
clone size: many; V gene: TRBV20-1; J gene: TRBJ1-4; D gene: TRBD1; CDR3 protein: CSATDRAEKLFF; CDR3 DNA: TGCAGTGCCACTGACAGGGCTGAAAAACTGTTTTTT
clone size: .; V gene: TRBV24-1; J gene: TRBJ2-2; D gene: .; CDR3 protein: CATSDLRQDTGELFF; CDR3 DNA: TGTGCCACCAGTGATTTAAGACAGGACACCGGGGAGCTGTTTTTT
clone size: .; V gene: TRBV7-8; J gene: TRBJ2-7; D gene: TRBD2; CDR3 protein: CASSLTPGLAGGHEQYF; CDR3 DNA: TGTGCCAGCAGCTTAACTCCGGGACTAGCGGGGGGCCACGAGCAGTACTTC
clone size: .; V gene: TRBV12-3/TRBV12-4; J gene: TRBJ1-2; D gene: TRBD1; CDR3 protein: CASRPTTGEDGYTF; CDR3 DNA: TGTGCCAGCAGGCCCACGACAGGGGAGGATGGCTACACCTTC
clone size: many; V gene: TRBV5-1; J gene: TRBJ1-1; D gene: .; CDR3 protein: CASTKGRVAFF; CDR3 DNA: TGCGCCAGCACCAAGGGGAGGGTTGCTTTCTTT
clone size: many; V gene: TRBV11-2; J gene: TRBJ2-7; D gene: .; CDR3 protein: CASSLDLAGASYEQYF; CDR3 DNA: TGTGCCAGCAGCTTAGATCTGGCGGGGGCGTCCTACGAGCAGTACTTC
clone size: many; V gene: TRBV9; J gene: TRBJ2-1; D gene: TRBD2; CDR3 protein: CASSPRWTSGGFDEQFF; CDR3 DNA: TGTGCCAGCAGCCCCAGGTGGACTAGCGGGGGATTCGATGAGCAGTTCTTC
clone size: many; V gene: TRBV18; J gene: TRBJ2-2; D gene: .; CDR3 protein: CASSPPGRTGELFF; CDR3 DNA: TGTGCCAGCTCACCACCGGGCCGGACCGGGGAGCTGTTTTTT
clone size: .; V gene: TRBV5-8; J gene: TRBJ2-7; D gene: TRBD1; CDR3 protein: CASSSDRGTYEQYF; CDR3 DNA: TGTGCCAGCAGCTCAGACAGGGGTACCTACGAGCAGTACTTC
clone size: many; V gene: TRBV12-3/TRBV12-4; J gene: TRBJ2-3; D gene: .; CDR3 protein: CASRAGRRNAQYF; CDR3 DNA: TGTGCCAGCAGGGCGGGCCGACGGAATGCGCAGTATTTT
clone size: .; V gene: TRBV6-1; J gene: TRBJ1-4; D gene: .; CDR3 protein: CASSLGGIDEKLFF; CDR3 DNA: TGTGCCAGCAGTTTGGGAGGGATAGATGAAAAACTGTTTTTT
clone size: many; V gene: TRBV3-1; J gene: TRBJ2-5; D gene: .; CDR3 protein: CASSQTRTGRGETQYF; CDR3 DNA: TGTGCCAGCAGCCAAACGAGGACAGGACGGGGGGAGACCCAGTACTTC
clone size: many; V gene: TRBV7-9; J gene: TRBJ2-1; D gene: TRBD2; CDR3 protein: CASSLGGLRGERFAYNEQFF; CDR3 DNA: TGTGCCAGCAGCTTAGGGGGATTGCGGGGGGAACGATTCGCCTACAATGAGCAGTTCTTC
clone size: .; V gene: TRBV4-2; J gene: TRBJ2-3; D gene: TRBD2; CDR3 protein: CASSHSSGGRVTQYF; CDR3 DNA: TGTGCCAGCAGCCACTCTAGCGGGGGCCGAGTGACGCAGTATTTT
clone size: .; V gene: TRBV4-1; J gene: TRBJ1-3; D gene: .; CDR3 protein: CASSQGGTSGNTIYF; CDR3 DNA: TGCGCCAGCAGCCAGGGGGGGACCTCTGGAAACACCATATATTTT
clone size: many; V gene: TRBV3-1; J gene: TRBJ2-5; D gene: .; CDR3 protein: CASSQDYGQGNVNTRETQYF; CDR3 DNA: TGTGCCAGCAGCCAAGATTACGGCCAGGGGAACGTCAACACCCGAGAGACCCAGTACTTC
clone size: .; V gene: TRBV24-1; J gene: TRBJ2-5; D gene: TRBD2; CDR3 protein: CATSQRGLAGEWETQYF; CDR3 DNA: TGTGCCACCAGCCAACGGGGACTAGCGGGAGAATGGGAGACCCAGTACTTC
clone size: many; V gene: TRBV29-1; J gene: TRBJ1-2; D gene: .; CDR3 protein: CSVGVAGYGYTF; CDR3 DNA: TGCAGCGTTGGTGTTGCGGGCTATGGCTACACCTTC
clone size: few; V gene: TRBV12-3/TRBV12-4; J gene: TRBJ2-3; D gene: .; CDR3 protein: CASDSRGTSTDTQYF; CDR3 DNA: TGTGCCAGCGACAGCAGGGGGACTAGCACAGATACGCAGTATTTT
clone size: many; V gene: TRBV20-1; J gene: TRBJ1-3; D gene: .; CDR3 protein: CSARDQGGTGNTIYF; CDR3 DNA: TGCAGTGCTAGAGACCAGGGAGGCACTGGAAACACCATATATTTT
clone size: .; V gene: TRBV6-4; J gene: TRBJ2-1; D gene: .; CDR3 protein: CASSDRAGSYNKQFF; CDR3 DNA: TGTGCCAGCAGTGACAGGGCAGGCTCCTACAATAAGCAGTTCTTC
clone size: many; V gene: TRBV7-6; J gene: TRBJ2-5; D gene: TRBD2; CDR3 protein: CASSRGLAGQETQYF; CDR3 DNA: TGTGCCAGCAGCCGAGGACTAGCGGGGCAAGAGACCCAGTACTTC
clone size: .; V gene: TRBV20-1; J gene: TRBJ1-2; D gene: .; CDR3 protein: CSARELDYGYTF; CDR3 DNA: TGCAGTGCTAGGGAGTTGGACTATGGCTACACCTTC
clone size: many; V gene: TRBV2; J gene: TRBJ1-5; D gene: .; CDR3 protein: CASSIGQGYQPQHF; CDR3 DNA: TGTGCCAGCAGTATAGGGCAGGGGTATCAGCCCCAGCATTTT
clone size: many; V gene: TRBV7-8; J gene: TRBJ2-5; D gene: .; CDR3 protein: CASEPNWGAGPVKETQYF; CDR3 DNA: TGTGCCAGCGAGCCGAACTGGGGGGCGGGGCCAGTTAAAGAGACCCAGTACTTC
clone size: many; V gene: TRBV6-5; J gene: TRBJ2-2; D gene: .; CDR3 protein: CASSYSEGLTGELFF; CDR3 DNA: TGTGCCAGCAGTTACTCAGAGGGATTAACCGGGGAGCTGTTTTTT
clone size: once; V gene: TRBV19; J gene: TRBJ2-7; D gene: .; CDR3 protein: CASRVPGRGRYEQYF; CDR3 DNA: TGTGCCAGTAGGGTTCCGGGACGGGGACGCTACGAGCAGTACTTC
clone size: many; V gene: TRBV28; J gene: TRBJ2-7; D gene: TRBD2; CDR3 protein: CASIQGLAGGPYEQYF; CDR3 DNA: TGTGCCAGCATCCAAGGTCTAGCGGGGGGTCCCTACGAGCAGTACTTC
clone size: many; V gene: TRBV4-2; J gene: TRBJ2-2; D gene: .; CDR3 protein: CASSPQTGETGELFF; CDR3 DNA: TGTGCCAGCAGCCCCCAAACGGGAGAAACCGGGGAGCTGTTTTTT
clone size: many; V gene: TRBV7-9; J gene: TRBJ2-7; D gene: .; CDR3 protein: CASSSERAAYEQYF; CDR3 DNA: TGTGCCAGCAGCTCTGAGCGGGCCGCCTACGAGCAGTACTTC
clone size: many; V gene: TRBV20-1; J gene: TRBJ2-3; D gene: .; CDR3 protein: CSARDRIGGGTDTQYF; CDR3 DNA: TGCAGTGCTAGAGATCGAATAGGGGGTGGGACAGATACGCAGTATTTT
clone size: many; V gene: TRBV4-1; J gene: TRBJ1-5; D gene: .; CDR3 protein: CASSQEGHAQPQHF; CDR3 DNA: TGCGCCAGCAGCCAAGAGGGACACGCACAGCCCCAGCATTTT
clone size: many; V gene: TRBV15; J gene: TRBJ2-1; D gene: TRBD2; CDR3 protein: CATSRAGGSGGDEQFF; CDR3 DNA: TGTGCCACCAGCAGAGCTGGCGGGAGTGGGGGGGATGAGCAGTTCTTC
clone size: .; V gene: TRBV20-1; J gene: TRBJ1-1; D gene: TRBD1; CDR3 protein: CSASDPRQGINTEAFF; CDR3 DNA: TGCAGTGCTAGTGACCCGCGACAGGGGATAAACACTGAAGCTTTCTTT
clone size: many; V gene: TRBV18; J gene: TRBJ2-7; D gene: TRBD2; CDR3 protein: CASSPDGRGDPYEQYF; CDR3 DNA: TGTGCCAGCTCACCAGACGGGCGGGGGGACCCCTACGAGCAGTACTTC
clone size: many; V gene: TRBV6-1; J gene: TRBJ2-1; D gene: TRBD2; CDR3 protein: CASRVSGRNLNEQFF; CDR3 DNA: TGTGCCAGCAGAGTAAGCGGGAGGAACCTCAATGAGCAGTTCTTC
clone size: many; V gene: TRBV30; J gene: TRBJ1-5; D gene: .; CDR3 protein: CAWSLSGQFTQPQHF; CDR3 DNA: TGTGCCTGGAGCTTAAGTGGACAGTTCACACAGCCCCAGCATTTT
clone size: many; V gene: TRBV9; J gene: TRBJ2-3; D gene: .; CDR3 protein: CASSVDPLGGLADTQYF; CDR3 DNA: TGTGCCAGCAGCGTAGACCCCTTGGGGGGCCTCGCAGATACGCAGTATTTT
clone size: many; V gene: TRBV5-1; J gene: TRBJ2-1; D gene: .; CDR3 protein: CASSSGTLTYNEQFF; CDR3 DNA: TGCGCCAGCAGCTCCGGGACTTTGACCTACAATGAGCAGTTCTTC
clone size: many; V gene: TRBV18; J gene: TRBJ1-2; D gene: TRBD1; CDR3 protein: CASSPTGQTYGYTF; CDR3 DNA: TGTGCCAGCTCACCCACGGGACAGACCTATGGCTACACCTTC